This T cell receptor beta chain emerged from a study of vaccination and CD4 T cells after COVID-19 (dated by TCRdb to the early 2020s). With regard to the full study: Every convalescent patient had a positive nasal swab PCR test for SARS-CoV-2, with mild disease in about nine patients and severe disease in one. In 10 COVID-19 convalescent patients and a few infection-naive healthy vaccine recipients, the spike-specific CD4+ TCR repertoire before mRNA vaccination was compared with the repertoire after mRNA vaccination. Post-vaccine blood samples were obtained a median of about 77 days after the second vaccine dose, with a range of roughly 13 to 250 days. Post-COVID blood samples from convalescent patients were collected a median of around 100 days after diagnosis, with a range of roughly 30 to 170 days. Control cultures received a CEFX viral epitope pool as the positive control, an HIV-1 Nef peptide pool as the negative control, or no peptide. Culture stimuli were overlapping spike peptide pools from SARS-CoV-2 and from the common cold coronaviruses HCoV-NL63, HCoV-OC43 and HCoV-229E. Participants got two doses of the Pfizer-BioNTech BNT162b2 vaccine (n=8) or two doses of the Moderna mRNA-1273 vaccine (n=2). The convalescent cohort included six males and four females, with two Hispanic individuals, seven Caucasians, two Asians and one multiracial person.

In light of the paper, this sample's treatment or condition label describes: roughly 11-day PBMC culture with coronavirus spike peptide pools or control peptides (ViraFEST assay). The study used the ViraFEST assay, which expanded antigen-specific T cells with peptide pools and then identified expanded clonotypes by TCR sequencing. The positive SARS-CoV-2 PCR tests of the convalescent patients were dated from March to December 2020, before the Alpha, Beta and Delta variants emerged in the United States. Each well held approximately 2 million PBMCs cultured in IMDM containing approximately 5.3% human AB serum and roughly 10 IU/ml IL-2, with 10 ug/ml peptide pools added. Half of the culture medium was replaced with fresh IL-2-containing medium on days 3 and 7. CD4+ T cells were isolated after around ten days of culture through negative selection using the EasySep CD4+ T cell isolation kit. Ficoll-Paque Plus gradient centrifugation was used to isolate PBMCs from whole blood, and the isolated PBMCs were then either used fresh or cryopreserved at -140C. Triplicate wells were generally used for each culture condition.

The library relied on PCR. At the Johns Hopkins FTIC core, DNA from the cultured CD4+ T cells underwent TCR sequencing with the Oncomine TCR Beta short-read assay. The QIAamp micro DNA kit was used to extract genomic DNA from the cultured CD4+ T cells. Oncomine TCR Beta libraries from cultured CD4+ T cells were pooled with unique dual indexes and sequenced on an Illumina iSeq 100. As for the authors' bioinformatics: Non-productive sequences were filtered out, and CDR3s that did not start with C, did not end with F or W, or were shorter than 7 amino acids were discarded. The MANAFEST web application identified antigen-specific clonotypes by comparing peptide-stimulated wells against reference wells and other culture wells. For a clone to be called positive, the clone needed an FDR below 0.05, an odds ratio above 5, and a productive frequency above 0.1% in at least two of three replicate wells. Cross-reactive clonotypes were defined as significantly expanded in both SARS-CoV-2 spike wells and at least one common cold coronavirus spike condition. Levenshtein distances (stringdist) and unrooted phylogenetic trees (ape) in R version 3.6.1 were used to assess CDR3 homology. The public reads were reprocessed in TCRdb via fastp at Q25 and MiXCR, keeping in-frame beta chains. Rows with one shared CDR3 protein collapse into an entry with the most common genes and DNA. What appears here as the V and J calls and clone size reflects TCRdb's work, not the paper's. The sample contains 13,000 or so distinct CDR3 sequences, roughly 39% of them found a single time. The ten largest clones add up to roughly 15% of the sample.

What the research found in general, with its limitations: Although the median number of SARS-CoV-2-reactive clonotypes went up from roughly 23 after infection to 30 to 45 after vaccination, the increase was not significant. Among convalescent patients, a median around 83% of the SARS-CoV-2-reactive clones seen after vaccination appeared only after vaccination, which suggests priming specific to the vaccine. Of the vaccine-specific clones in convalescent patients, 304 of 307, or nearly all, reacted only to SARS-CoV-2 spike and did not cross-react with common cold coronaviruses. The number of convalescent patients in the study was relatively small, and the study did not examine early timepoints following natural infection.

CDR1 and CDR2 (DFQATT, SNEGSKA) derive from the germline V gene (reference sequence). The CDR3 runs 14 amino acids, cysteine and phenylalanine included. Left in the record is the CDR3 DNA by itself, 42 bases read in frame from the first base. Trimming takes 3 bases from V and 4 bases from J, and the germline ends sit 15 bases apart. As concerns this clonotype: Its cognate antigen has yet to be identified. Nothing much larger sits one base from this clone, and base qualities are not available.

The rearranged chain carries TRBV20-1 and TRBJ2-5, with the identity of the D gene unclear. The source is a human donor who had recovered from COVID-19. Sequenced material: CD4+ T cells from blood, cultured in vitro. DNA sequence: TGCAGTGCTAGCCACCAGTATGCGGTAGAGACCCAGTACTTC. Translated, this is CSASHQYAVETQYF.